Below are 12 T cell receptor beta chains sequenced from a single sample in a study of blood T cell repertoires in COVID-19. This table comes from immunoSEQ multiplex PCR, and its TCRdb copy is limited to in-frame clones, with some not included. The table includes a few hundred thousand clones, 86% detected once. The material sequenced was peripheral blood. The receptors come from a middle-aged man who had recovered from COVID-19.

This clone was seen once. V and J are TRBV11-2 and TRBJ2-3, with TRBD2 as a possible D gene (5 bases). Trimming cost V 1 base and J 9 bases, with 8 bases left between them. This CDR3 has 12 amino acids. Germline V lookup: CDR1 SGHAT, CDR2 FQNNGV. As DNA, the CDR3 is TGTGCCAGCAGCTTAGGGTCGGGGACGCAGTATTTT. The encoded protein is CASSLGSGTQYF.

This clone was seen once. This chain connects TRBV2 to TRBJ2-7; maybe TRBD2 (6 bases). The CDR3 contains 13 residues. The V gene's germline CDR1 is SNHLY and CDR2 FYNNEI. V lost 8 bases, J lost 6 bases, and 17 bases lay in between. The CDR3 DNA reads as TGTGCCAGCCACCGGGAGTGGGGGACCGAGCAGTACTTC. Its translation is CASHREWGTEQYF.

This clone was picked up one time. V gene TRBV12-3 or TRBV12-4 combines with J gene TRBJ1-5, with D unresolved. The CDR3 consists of 13 residues. With 7 bases removed from V and 2 bases from J, the gap between germline ends came to 9 bases. The CDR3 bases are TGTGCCAGCACCACGAGGGGCAATCAGCCCCAGCATTTT. It yields the protein CASTTRGNQPQHF.

The chain employs TRBV30 and TRBJ1-2, with D unclear. Germline CDR1 GTSNPN, CDR2 SVGIG (reference sequence). Trimming shortened V by 1 base and J by 7 bases, and 16 bases separated the two germline ends. The CDR3 is 14 residues long. CDR3 DNA: TGTGCCTGGAGTGCCGAGCCCCAACGGGGTGGCTACACCTTC. This gives the protein CAWSAEPQRGGYTF.

The chain joins TRBV7-3 to TRBJ1-1; TRBD1 might be the D (5 bases). The CDR3 is made up of 15 amino acids. The V and J ends lost 2 bases and 4 bases respectively, with 14 bases between them. The germline V gene has CDR1 SGHTA and CDR2 FQGTGA. The CDR3 is CASSLFGGVGTEAFF. CDR3 sequence (DNA): TGTGCCAGCAGCTTATTTGGGGGGGTTGGCACTGAAGCTTTCTTT.

The rearrangement joins TRBV3-1 (or the pseudogene TRBV3-2) to TRBJ2-1, with TRBD1 matching 10 bases. This CDR3 has 16 residues. Germline CDR1 and CDR2: LGHDT and YNNKEL (reference sequence). V dropped 1 base and J dropped 5; count of bases not matched to a gene: 5. As DNA, the CDR3 is TGTGCCAGCAGCCAAGGGGACAGGGGATGGGACAATGAGCAGTTCTTC. Encoded protein: CASSQGDRGWDNEQFF.

The V call is TRBV11-2, the J call TRBJ2-5, with a weak D call TRBD2 (6 bases). This CDR3 has 13 residues. V lost 5 bases and J lost 5, with 12 bases in between. Germline assignment: CDR1 SGHAT and CDR2 FQNNGV. CDR3 in amino acids: CASSAGTRETQYF. CDR3 bases: TGTGCCAGCAGCGCGGGGACCCGCGAGACCCAGTACTTC. The variable domain in full, with the rest retrieved from reference TRBV11-2 and TRBJ2-5, is EAGVAQSPRYKIIEKRQSVAFWCNPISGHATLYWYQQILGQGPKLLIQFQNNGVVDDSQLPKDRFSAERLKGVDSTLKIQPAKLEDSAVYLCASSAGTRETQYFGPGTRLLVL.

The CDR3 here is CASSRDRRQGLAAHNEQFF. CDR3 bases: TGTGCCAGCAGCCGGGATCGGAGACAGGGACTAGCGGCCCACAATGAGCAGTTCTTC. This sequence joins TRBV7-2 and TRBJ2-1; the match to TRBD2 covers 11 bases. This CDR3 has 19 residues. Per germline, CDR1 SGHTA and CDR2 FQGNSA. Trimming took 5 bases from V and 5 from J; bases not matched to a gene: 17.

The chain has TRBV27 and TRBJ2-5; 7 bases line up with TRBD2. Per germline, CDR1 MNHEY and CDR2 SMNVEV (reference sequence). V dropped 4 bases and J dropped 10; count of bases not matched to a gene: 30. The CDR3 runs to 20 residues. CDR3 DNA: TGTGCCAGCAGTTCGTATGGAAGCGGGACCTTAAGAGACCCAGTACTCGTCCAGTACTTC. It encodes CASSSYGSGTLRDPVLVQYF.

The J gene is TRBJ1-6, the V gene TRBV7-8, with no clear D. CDR1 and CDR2 (germline): SGHVS, FQNEAQ. V was clipped by 1 base and J by 5 bases, with 12 bases between them. This CDR3 spans 16 amino acids. As DNA, the CDR3 is TGTGCCAGCAGCTTAGACCTCTGGGGAGATAATTCACCCCTCCACTTT. This encodes CASSLDLWGDNSPLHF. Looking up the rest from reference TRBV7-8 and TRBJ1-6 gives the full variable domain: GAGVSQSPRYKVAKRGQDVALRCDPISGHVSLFWYQQALGQGPEFLTYFQNEAQLDKSGLPSDRFFAERPEGSVSTLKIQRTQQEDSAVYLCASSLDLWGDNSPLHFGNGTRLTVT.

The rearrangement links TRBV6-5 to TRBJ2-3; 9 bases fit TRBD1. CDR3 length: 15 amino acids. CDR1 and CDR2 (germline): MNHEY, SVGAGI. J gave up 3 bases and V 6 bases, and 7 bases lay outside the gene matches. In DNA, the CDR3 is TGTGCCAGCAGGCTGGGACAGGGTCAGACAGATACGCAGTATTTT. As protein: CASRLGQGQTDTQYF.

The rearrangement links TRBV7-2 to TRBJ2-2, with D maybe TRBD2 (5 bases). Germline V gene data show CDR1 as SGHTA and CDR2 as FQGNSA. The CDR3 totals 17 residues. With 4 bases removed from V and 1 base from J, the gap between germline ends came to 16 bases. The CDR3 region has the DNA TGTGCCAGCAGCTCAGGTCGGGCAGGACTGAACACCGGGGAGCTGTTTTTT. Protein product: CASSSGRAGLNTGELFF.